This T cell receptor beta chain was captured in a study of cytomegalovirus exposure and HLA in healthy donors. This clone was observed a few times. The PCR had 60 Vbeta and 13 Jbeta primers. Original processing notes: In a later analysis, the count reached 76 million or so unique TCR beta chains, with around 11 million shared. Only in-frame clones appear in the TCRdb table, and some are missing; sequencing was by immunoSEQ multiplex PCR. That table is the source of V, J and clone size, and D and trimming were worked out from the DNA. The sample carries under 150,000 clones, about 78% recorded once. Germline assignment: CDR1 LNHDA and CDR2 SQIVND (reference sequence). V dropped 5 bases and J dropped 2; count of bases not matched to a gene: 14. The CDR3 is 17 residues long.

The specimen was PBMCs. This clonotype originated in a human donor in good health. The chain recombines TRBV19 with TRBJ1-1; 7 bases agree with TRBD1. The CDR3 here is CASSGRTQGELNTEAFF. CDR3 in DNA: TGTGCCAGTAGTGGGAGAACCCAGGGGGAACTAAACACTGAAGCTTTCTTT.